The 14 T cell receptor beta chains presented below share a single source sample, sequenced in a study of cytomegalovirus exposure and HLA in healthy donors. Using immunoSEQ multiplex PCR, the repertoire was profiled, and TCRdb retains in-frame clones only, with some absent. The table shows about 220,000 clones, with around 90% occurring only once. The source material was PBMCs. Every receptor here comes from a young woman in good health and CMV-seronegative.

About this clone: Its ends do not fully match the called genes, so a read error is possible. The V gene is TRBV9, the J gene TRBJ2-7; D perhaps matches TRBD2 (5 bases). Germline V gene lookup returns CDR1 SGDLS and CDR2 YYNGEE. The CDR3 consists of 16 residues. The CDR3 nucleotides are TGTGCCAGCAGCCGATCCGGGGTGACCTCCTCCCACGAGCAGTACTTC. It encodes CASSRSGVTSSHEQYF.

The CDR3: CASSFTGGRFGELFF. The DNA for the CDR3 is TGTGCCAGCAGTTTCACCGGGGGGCGCTTCGGGGAGCTGTTTTTT. The chain employs TRBV27 and TRBJ2-2, with a tentative D call TRBD2 (7 bases). V was pared by 3 bases and J by 7 bases, with 15 bases between. The germline V gene encodes CDR1 MNHEY and CDR2 SMNVEV (reference sequence). This CDR3 has 15 amino acids.

Comment on this clone: Other DNA sequences in the same sample also yield this CDR3. The genes are TRBV7-9 and TRBJ2-7; D is unclear. The V gene lost 2 bases and the J gene lost 2 bases, with 4 bases spanning the gap. Germline V gene data show CDR1 as SEHNR and CDR2 as FQNEAQ (reference sequence). This CDR3 has 12 amino acids. This chain's CDR3 is CASSLSAYEQYF. The DNA for the CDR3 is TGTGCCAGCAGCTTATCGGCCTACGAGCAGTACTTC.

The chain couples TRBV19 to TRBJ2-7; 11 bases agree with TRBD1. Per the germline V gene, CDR1 is LNHDA and CDR2 is SQIVND (reference sequence). Unmatched junction bases numbered 8, after V lost 4 bases and J lost 3 bases. CDR3 length: 16 amino acids. The CDR3 sequence is CASSNQRDRGNYEQYF. DNA of the CDR3: TGTGCCAGTAGTAACCAACGGGACAGGGGGAACTACGAGCAGTACTTC.

This rearrangement joins TRBV5-6 to TRBJ1-1, with D hard to call. CDR3 size: 12 residues. Germline V gene sequence: CDR1 SGHDT, CDR2 YYEEEE. V lost 2 bases, J lost 5 bases, and 7 bases lay in between. CDR3 nucleotide sequence: TGTGCCAGCAGCTTCCTAGGAACTGAAGCTTTCTTT. It codes for CASSFLGTEAFF.

J is TRBJ1-3 and V is TRBV4-3, with D tentatively TRBD1 (6 bases). V lost 0 bases and J lost 3, with 15 bases in between. CDR3 size: 17 residues. Germline V gene data show CDR1 as LGHNA and CDR2 as YSLEER. The chain's CDR3 is CASSQEKAGVGGNTIYF. In DNA, the CDR3 is TGCGCCAGCAGCCAAGAGAAGGCAGGGGTGGGTGGAAACACCATATATTTT.

The J gene is TRBJ1-1, the V gene TRBV5-1, with D perhaps TRBD1 (5 bases). V dropped 5 bases and J dropped 1 base, with 12 bases sitting between them. Germline V gene sequence: CDR1 SGHRS, CDR2 YFSETQ. This CDR3 has 14 residues. CDR3: CASSQGTWNTEAFF. The DNA of the CDR3 is TGCGCCAGCAGTCAGGGAACGTGGAACACTGAAGCTTTCTTT.

The chain combines TRBV7-9 with TRBJ1-2; no definite D call. The CDR3 is 13 residues long. Germline-derived CDR1 and CDR2 are SEHNR and FQNEAQ (reference sequence). Trimming took 3 bases from V and 8 from J, leaving 13 bases between them. This chain's CDR3 is CASSFTGFGGYTF. As DNA, the CDR3 is TGTGCCAGCAGCTTCACGGGGTTTGGAGGCTACACCTTC.

The V call is TRBV5-4, the J call TRBJ1-1, with 7 bases fitting TRBD1. The CDR3 has 14 amino acids. Trimming cost V 3 bases and J 2 bases; bases outside gene matches: 4. CDR1 and CDR2 (germline): SGHNT, YYREEE (reference sequence). The CDR3 reads CASSSQGRNTEAFF. Written as DNA, the CDR3 is TGTGCCAGCAGCTCACAGGGGCGAAACACTGAAGCTTTCTTT.

The CDR3 protein is CASSLGQANTGELFF. The CDR3 region has the DNA TGTGCCAGCAGCTTAGGACAGGCGAACACCGGGGAGCTGTTTTTT. V usage is TRBV7-9 and J usage is TRBJ2-2, with D maybe TRBD1 (6 bases). Germline CDR1 reads SEHNR; CDR2 reads FQNEAQ (reference sequence). V was shortened by 1 base and J by 0 bases, with 6 bases between the two germline ends. The CDR3 has 15 amino acids. The full variable domain, completed using reference TRBV7-9 and TRBJ2-2, is DTGVSQNPRHKITKRGQNVTFRCDPISEHNRLYWYRQTLGQGPEFLTYFQNEAQLEKSRLLSDRFSAERPKGSFSTLEIQRTEQGDSAMYLCASSLGQANTGELFFGEGSRLTVL.

The rearrangement links TRBV18 to TRBJ2-7; the D gene is possibly TRBD2 (6 bases). Germline-derived CDR1 and CDR2 are KGHSH and LQKENI. V gave up 1 base and J gave up 3 bases, with 16 bases separating them. This CDR3 region has 16 residues. This CDR3 reads CASSPRGGRYYYEQYF. CDR3 DNA: TGTGCCAGCTCACCACGCGGAGGGAGGTACTACTACGAGCAGTACTTC.

J is TRBJ1-4 and V is TRBV7-9, with D possibly being TRBD1 (5 bases). V was clipped by 5 bases and J by 6 bases, with 16 bases between them. The CDR3 loop spans 15 amino acids. CDR1 is SEHNR, CDR2 FQNEAQ, per germline (reference sequence). The CDR3 spells CASSPAGPKDEKLFF. CDR3 bases: TGTGCCAGCAGCCCAGCGGGGCCGAAGGATGAAAAACTGTTTTTT.

CDR3 amino acids: CASSFRTGGSDTQYF. In nucleotides, the CDR3 is TGTGCCAGCAGTTTTCGGACAGGTGGGTCGGATACGCAGTATTTT. The chain links TRBV27 to TRBJ2-3, with TRBD1 matching 7 bases. The CDR3 consists of 15 residues. Germline CDR1 MNHEY, CDR2 SMNVEV (reference sequence). Trimming took 3 bases from V and 6 from J; bases not matched to a gene: 9.

The rearrangement uses TRBV6-5 and TRBJ1-2; TRBD1 might be the D (5 bases). Germline CDR1 reads MNHEY; CDR2 reads SVGAGI. V lost 6 bases and J 2 bases, leaving 13 bases between the germline ends. The CDR3 covers 14 residues. The CDR3 sequence is CASRGVPFNYGYTF. The CDR3 coding sequence is TGTGCCAGCAGAGGGGTACCTTTCAACTATGGCTACACCTTC.